These 3 T cell receptor beta chains came from one sample sequenced in a study of response to subunit inactivated influenza vaccine. TCRdb analysed the RT-PCR reads with MiXCR anew, one entry per CDR3 protein. The sample yields 630,000 or so distinct CDR3 sequences, about a sixth seen once. The sample consisted of PBMCs from blood, taken approximately 12 days after vaccination. The receptor source for this set is a man aged 45-60 years who received an inactivated influenza vaccine.

This chain connects TRBV20-1 to TRBJ2-5; D ambiguous. The ends were cut back, 5 bases at V and 2 bases at J, with 15 bases in the middle. This CDR3 contains 14 residues. Per germline, CDR1 DFQATT and CDR2 SNEGSKA (reference sequence). The DNA of the CDR3 is TGCAGTGCTTCGGCCCGAAAATTTCAAGAGACCCAGTACTTC. The encoded protein is CSASARKFQETQYF.

The chain recombines TRBV4-1 with TRBJ2-2, with D possibly TRBD1 on 5 matching bases. This CDR3 has 16 amino acids. Trimming pared 3 bases from V and 1 base from J, leaving 12 bases between. Looked up from germline, CDR1 is MGHRA and CDR2 is YSYEKL. The CDR3 DNA reads TGCGCCAGCAGCCACTTAGGGGCAGAGAACACCGGGGAGCTGTTTTTT. Amino acids: CASSHLGAENTGELFF.

Remarks on this clonotype: At one end the junction does not follow the germline gene, possibly because of a read error. This chain joins TRBV7-7 and TRBJ1-5; the match to TRBD1 covers 7 bases. The germline CDR1 and CDR2 sequences are SSHAT and FNYEAQ (reference sequence). This CDR3 spans 16 amino acids. The CDR3 DNA is TGTGCTAGCAGCACTAGAAGCCAGGGGGGCAATCAGCCCCAGCATTTT. Residues: CASSTRSQGGNQPQHF.